This T cell receptor (beta chain) comes out of a study of blood T cells in healthy people across ages. Study results and caveats: While age rose, TCR beta diversity per million T cells dropped in a roughly linear way. Naive CD4+ cell counts and diversity both ran higher in long-lived than in aged donors.

Peripheral blood samples of roughly 9.8 milliliters were drawn from each donor. Points on this clonotype: Its antigen is still unknown. An end of the junction differs from the germline gene, which may be a read error.

This CDR3 contains 15 residues. CDR1 LGHNA and CDR2 YNFKEQ come from the germline V gene. It was with a sample-barcoded 5' primer and a J-beta primer mix that a second PCR of about 6 to 12 cycles was run. TCRdb passed the 5' RACE reads through MiXCR, listing each CDR3 protein once. The table lists 630,000 or so distinct CDR3 sequences, approximately 30% of them singletons. This clonotype originated in a woman older than 75 in good health. The J gene is TRBJ2-3, the V gene TRBV4-2, with D perhaps TRBD2 (5 bases). Specimen: blood. The CDR3 loop is CTSSFGADSTDTQYF. As DNA, the CDR3 is TGTACCAGCAGCTTCGGAGCGGATTCGACAGATACGCAGTATTTT.